A selection of T cell receptor beta chains follows, all from one sample in a study of cytomegalovirus exposure and HLA in healthy donors. Sequencing used immunoSEQ multiplex PCR; TCRdb keeps in-frame clones, though not all of them. Of 110,000 to 150,000 clones in the sample, roughly two thirds were seen once. The sequencing sample was made of PBMCs. The source of these receptors is a human donor in good health. CDR3s include the opening cysteine and the closing phenylalanine or tryptophan. A D gene is named only where the DNA matches it firmly. A row's size may be missing; if present it is once, few, many or a size class.

d_gene,j_gene,v_gene,abundance,CDR3aa,CDR3nt
.,TRBJ1-2,TRBV9,.,CASGPRGGYTF,TGTGCCAGCGGCCCCCGGGGGGGCTACACCTTC
.,TRBJ2-1,TRBV28,.,CASNLRRTSYNEQFF,TGTGCCAGCAACTTAAGGAGAACTTCCTACAATGAGCAGTTCTTC
.,TRBJ1-5,TRBV6-1,.,CASSSSGVGQPQHF,TGTGCCAGCAGTTCCTCAGGGGTCGGTCAGCCCCAGCATTTT
.,TRBJ1-2,TRBV13,.,CASSLRGTSYGYTF,TGTGCCAGCAGCTTGCGGGGGACGTCCTATGGCTACACCTTC
.,TRBJ2-1,TRBV21-1,.,CASSLQGLVGGSSYNEQFF,TGTGCCAGCAGCCTACAAGGACTAGTAGGGGGTAGCTCCTACAATGAGCAGTTCTTC
.,TRBJ2-4,TRBV7-9,once,CASSPGTSFQYF,TGTGCCAGCAGCCCCGGGACATCTTTTCAGTACTTC
.,TRBJ2-7,TRBV4-1,.,CASSQDLTGLGYEQYF,TGCGCCAGCAGCCAAGATCTTACGGGATTGGGTTACGAGCAGTACTTC
.,TRBJ1-2,TRBV13,.,CASSVQQGNYGYTF,TGTGCCAGCAGCGTTCAACAGGGAAACTATGGCTACACCTTC
.,TRBJ2-1,TRBV5-4,.,CASSPGLAQEQFF,TGTGCCAGCAGCCCCGGGCTAGCACAAGAGCAGTTCTTC
.,TRBJ1-6,TRBV7-3,.,CASSLRAEGSPLHF,TGTGCCAGCAGCTTAAGGGCAGAAGGTTCACCCCTCCACTTT
.,TRBJ1-1,TRBV15,few,CATSRDPKGVEAFF,TGTGCCACCAGCAGAGACCCCAAAGGGGTAGAAGCTTTCTTT
.,TRBJ1-3,TRBV11-3,.,CASSLVYSQLFSGNTIYF,TGTGCCAGCAGCCTAGTGTACAGCCAACTTTTCTCTGGAAACACCATATATTTT
.,TRBJ1-1,TRBV14,.,CASSPRNTEAFF,TGTGCCAGCAGCCCGAGGAACACTGAAGCTTTCTTT
TRBD2,TRBJ2-3,TRBV4-1,.,CASSQDWLAGGLVDTQYF,TGCGCCAGCAGCCAAGATTGGCTAGCGGGGGGGCTCGTAGATACGCAGTATTTT
TRBD2,TRBJ2-3,TRBV7-3,.,CASSLERGGIDTQYF,TGTGCCAGCAGCCTCGAACGGGGGGGTATCGATACGCAGTATTTT
.,TRBJ1-1,TRBV28,.,CASSNSGTEAFF,TGTGCCAGCAGCAATTCCGGGACTGAAGCTTTCTTT
.,TRBJ1-5,TRBV4-1,few,CASSQESRNDQPQHF,TGCGCCAGCAGCCAAGAAAGCAGGAACGATCAGCCCCAGCATTTT
.,TRBJ2-7,TRBV28,.,CASSFEQGPGYEQYF,TGTGCCAGCAGTTTTGAGCAGGGCCCAGGGTACGAGCAGTACTTC
.,TRBJ1-2,TRBV7-9,.,CASSNGERAVANYGYTF,TGTGCCAGCAGCAACGGGGAAAGGGCCGTAGCTAACTATGGCTACACCTTC
TRBD1,TRBJ2-7,TRBV4-1,few,CASSPPTGGREQYF,TGCGCCAGCAGCCCCCCGACAGGGGGTCGCGAGCAGTACTTC
.,TRBJ1-1,TRBV5-1,.,CASSLFAGGLFSEAFF,TGCGCCAGCAGCTTGTTTGCGGGGGGACTTTTTTCTGAAGCTTTCTTT
TRBD1,TRBJ1-5,TRBV4-1,few,CASSQTGTGLNQPQHF,TGCGCCAGCAGCCAAACCGGGACAGGGTTGAATCAGCCCCAGCATTTT